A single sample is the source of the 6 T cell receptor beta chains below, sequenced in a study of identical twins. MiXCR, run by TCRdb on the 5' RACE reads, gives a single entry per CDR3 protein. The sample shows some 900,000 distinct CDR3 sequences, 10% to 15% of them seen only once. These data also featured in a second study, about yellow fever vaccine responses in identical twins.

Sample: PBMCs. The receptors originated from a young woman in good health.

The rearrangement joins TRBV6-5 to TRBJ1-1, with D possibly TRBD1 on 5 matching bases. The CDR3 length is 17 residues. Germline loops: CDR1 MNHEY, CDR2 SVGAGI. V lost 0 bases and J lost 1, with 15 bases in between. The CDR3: CASSYSRVGFRNTEAFF. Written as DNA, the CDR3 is TGTGCCAGCAGTTACTCCAGGGTAGGGTTTAGGAACACTGAAGCTTTCTTT.

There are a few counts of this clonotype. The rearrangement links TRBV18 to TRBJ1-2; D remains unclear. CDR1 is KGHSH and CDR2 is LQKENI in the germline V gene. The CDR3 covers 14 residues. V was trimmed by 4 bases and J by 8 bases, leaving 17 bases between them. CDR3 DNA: TGTGCCAGCTCACTCGATCGGGAGCTCGGAGGCTACACCTTC. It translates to CASSLDRELGGYTF.

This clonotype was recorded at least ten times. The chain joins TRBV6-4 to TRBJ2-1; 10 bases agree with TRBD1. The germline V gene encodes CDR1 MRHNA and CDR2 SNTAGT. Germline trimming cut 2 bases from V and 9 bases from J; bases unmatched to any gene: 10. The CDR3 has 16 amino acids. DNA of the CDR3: TGTGCCAGCAGTGACGGGGACAGGGGAGATTCGGGTGAGCAGTTCTTC. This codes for CASSDGDRGDSGEQFF.

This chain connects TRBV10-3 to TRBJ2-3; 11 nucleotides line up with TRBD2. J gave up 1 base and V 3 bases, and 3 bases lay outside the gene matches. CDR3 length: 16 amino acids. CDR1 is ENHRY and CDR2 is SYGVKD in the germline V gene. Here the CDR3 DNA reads TGTGCCATCAGTGAAGGGACTAGCGGACGCACAGATACGCAGTATTTT. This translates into CAISEGTSGRTDTQYF.

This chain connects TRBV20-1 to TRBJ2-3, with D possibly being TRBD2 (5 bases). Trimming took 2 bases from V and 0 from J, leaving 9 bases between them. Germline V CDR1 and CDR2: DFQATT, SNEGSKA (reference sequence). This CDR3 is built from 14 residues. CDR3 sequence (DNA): TGCAGTGCTAGACTAGCAGCTAGCACAGATACGCAGTATTTT. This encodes CSARLAASTDTQYF.

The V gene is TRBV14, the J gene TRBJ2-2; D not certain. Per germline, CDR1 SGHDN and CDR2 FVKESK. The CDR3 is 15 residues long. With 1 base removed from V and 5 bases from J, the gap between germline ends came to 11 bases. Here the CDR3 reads CASSQGRPGTGELFF. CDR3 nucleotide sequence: TGTGCCAGCAGCCAAGGAAGACCTGGGACCGGGGAGCTGTTTTTT.